This T cell receptor beta chain was documented in a study of T cells in Graves' hyperthyroidism and ophthalmopathy. This clonotype appeared many times. Its antigen is unidentified. Germline CDR1 and CDR2: SNHLY and FYNNEI. The CDR3 runs 14 residues. The ends were cut back, 5 bases at V and 3 bases at J, with 12 bases in the middle. Study-level findings and limits: Among clonotypes expanded in thyroid above 0.001, most were also found in blood. The model forecast ophthalmopathy, anticipating it by a median approximately 7 months before onset.

The CDR3 regions of TCR beta were amplified from RNA transcripts. An initial round of RT-PCR targeting the TCR CDR3 relied on the HTBI primer set. TCRdb independently ran MiXCR on the multiplex PCR reads; one entry per CDR3 protein. The sample contains about 420,000 distinct CDR3 sequences, around 16% of which appear only once. Absence of ophthalmopathy progression within 18 months defined stable Graves' hyperthyroidism. The material sequenced was blood. This chain uses TRBV2 with TRBJ2-3; D might be TRBD2 (6 bases). The sequence was collected from a woman under 30 with Graves' hyperthyroidism. The CDR3 loop is CASSRGTGTDTQYF. The CDR3 DNA follows: TGTGCCAGCAGTCGGGGGACGGGGACAGATACGCAGTATTTT.